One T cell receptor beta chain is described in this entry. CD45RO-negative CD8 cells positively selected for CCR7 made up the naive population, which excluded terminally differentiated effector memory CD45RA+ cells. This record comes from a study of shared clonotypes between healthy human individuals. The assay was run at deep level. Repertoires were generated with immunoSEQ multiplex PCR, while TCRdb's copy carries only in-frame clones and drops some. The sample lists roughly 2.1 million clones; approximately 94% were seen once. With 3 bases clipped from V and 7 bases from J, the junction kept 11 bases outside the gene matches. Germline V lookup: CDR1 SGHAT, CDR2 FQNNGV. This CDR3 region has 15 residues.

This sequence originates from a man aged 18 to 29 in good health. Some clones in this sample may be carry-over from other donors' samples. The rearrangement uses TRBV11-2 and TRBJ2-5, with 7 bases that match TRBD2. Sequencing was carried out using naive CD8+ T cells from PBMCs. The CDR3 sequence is CASSLTSIPLGTQYF. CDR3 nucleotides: TGTGCCAGCAGCTTGACTAGCATCCCGCTTGGGACCCAGTACTTC.